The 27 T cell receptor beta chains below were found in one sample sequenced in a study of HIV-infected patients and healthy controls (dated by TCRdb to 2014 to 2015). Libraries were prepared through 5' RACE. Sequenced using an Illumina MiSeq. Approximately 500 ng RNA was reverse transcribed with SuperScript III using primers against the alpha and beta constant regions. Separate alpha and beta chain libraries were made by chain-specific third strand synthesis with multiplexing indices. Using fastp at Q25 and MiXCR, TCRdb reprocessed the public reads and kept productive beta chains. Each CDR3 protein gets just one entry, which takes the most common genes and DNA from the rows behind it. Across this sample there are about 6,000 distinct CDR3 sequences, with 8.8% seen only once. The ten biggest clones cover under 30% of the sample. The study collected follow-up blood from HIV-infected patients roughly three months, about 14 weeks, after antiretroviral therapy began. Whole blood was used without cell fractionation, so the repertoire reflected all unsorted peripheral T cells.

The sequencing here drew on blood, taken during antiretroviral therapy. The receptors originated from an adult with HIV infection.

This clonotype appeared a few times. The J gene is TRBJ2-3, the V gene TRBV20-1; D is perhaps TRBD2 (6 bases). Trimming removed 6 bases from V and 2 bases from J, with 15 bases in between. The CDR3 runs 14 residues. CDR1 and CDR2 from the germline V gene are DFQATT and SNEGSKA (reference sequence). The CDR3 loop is CSAGGAGHTDTQYF. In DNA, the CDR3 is TGCAGTGCCGGAGGGGCGGGGCACACAGATACGCAGTATTTT.

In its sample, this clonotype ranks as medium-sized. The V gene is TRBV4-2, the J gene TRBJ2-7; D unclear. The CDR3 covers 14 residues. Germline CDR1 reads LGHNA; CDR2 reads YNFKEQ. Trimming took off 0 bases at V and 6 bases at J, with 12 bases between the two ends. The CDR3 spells CASSQDEPETEQYF. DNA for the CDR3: TGTGCCAGCAGCCAAGATGAACCCGAAACCGAGCAGTACTTC.

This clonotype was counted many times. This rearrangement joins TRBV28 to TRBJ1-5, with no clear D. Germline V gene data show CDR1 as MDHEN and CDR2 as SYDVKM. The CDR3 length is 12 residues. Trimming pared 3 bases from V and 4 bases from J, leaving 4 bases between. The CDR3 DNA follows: TGTGCCAGCAGTTTGGTTAATCAGCCCCAGCATTTT. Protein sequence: CASSLVNQPQHF.

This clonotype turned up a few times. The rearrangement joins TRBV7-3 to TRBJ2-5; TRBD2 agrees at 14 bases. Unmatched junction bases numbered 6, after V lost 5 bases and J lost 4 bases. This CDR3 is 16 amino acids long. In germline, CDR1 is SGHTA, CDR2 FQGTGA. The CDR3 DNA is TGTGCCAGCAGCGTCATGGGACTAGCGGGAGCAGAGACCCAGTACTTC. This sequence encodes CASSVMGLAGAETQYF.

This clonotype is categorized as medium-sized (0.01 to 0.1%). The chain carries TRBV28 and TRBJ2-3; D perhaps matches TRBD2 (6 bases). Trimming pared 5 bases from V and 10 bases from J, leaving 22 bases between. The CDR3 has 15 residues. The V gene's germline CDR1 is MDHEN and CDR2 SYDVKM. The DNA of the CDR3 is TGTGCCAGCAGTGTCCTCCCCTGGCAGGGAGGCGCGCAGTATTTT. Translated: CASSVLPWQGGAQYF.

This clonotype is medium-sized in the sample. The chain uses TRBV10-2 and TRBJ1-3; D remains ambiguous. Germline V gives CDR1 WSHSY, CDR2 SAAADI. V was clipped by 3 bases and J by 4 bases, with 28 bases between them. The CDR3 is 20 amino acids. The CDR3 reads CASSELTLFGRSKRGNTIYF. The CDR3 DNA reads TGCGCCAGCAGTGAACTTACCCTATTTGGACGCTCCAAGAGAGGAAACACCATATATTTT.

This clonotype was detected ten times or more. The CDR3 reads CASSPGQPVTPYNEQFF. DNA of the CDR3: TGTGCCAGCAGCCCAGGACAGCCCGTAACGCCCTACAATGAGCAGTTCTTC. The chain has TRBV7-8 and TRBJ2-1; TRBD1 might be the D (6 bases). This CDR3 region has 17 residues. The V end lost 5 bases, the J end lost 2 bases, and 19 bases lay between the germline ends. Germline loops: CDR1 SGHVS, CDR2 FQNEAQ.

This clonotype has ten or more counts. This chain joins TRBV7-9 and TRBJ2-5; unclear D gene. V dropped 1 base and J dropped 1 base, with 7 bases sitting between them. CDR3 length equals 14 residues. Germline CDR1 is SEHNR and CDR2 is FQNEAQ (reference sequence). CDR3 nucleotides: TGTGCCAGCAGCTTAGACACCGTCCAAGAGACCCAGTACTTC. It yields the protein CASSLDTVQETQYF.

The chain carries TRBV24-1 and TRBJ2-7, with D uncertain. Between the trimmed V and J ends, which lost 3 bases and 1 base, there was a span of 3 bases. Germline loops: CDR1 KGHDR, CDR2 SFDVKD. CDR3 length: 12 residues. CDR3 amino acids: CATSDPSYEQYF. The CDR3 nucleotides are TGTGCCACCAGTGATCCTTCCTACGAGCAGTACTTC.

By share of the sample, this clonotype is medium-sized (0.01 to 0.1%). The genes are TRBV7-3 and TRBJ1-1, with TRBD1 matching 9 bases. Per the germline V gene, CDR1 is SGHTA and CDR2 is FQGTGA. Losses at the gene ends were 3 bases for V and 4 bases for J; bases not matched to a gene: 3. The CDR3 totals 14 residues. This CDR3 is CASSFGTGPTEAFF. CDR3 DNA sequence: TGTGCCAGCAGCTTTGGGACAGGGCCCACTGAAGCTTTCTTT.

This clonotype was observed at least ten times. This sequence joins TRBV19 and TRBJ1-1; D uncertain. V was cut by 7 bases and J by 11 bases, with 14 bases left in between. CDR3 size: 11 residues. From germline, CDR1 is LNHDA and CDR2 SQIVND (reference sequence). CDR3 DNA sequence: TGTGCCAGTATGTCTCCCTCCCAGGCTTTCTTT. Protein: CASMSPSQAFF.

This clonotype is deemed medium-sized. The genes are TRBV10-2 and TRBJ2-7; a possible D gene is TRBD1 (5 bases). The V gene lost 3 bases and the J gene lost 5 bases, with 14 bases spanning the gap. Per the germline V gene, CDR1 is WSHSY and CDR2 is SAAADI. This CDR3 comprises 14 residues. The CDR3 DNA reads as TGCGCCAGCAGTGACCTCCAGGGCGGTAACGAGCAGTACTTC. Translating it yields CASSDLQGGNEQYF.

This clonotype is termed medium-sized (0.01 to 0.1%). CDR3 sequence reads: CASSAGQGVSEAFF. The CDR3 nucleotides read TGTGCCAGCAGTGCAGGACAGGGAGTCTCTGAAGCTTTCTTT. J is TRBJ1-1 and V is TRBV16; 8 nucleotides agree with TRBD1. The CDR3 covers 14 residues. The V segment lost 6 bases and the J segment 6 bases; nucleotides outside the gene matches: 9. Germline V gene sequence: CDR1 KGHSY, CDR2 FQNENV.

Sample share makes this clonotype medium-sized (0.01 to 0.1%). In nucleotides, the CDR3 is TGTGCCAGCAGTTCGGGTGGGACAGTTAATGAAAAACTGTTTTTT. It codes for CASSSGGTVNEKLFF. The V call is TRBV28, the J call TRBJ1-4; 7 bases align to TRBD1. V shed 4 bases and J 4 bases; nucleotides not matched to a gene: 6. Looked up from germline, CDR1 is MDHEN and CDR2 is SYDVKM. There are 15 residues in the CDR3.

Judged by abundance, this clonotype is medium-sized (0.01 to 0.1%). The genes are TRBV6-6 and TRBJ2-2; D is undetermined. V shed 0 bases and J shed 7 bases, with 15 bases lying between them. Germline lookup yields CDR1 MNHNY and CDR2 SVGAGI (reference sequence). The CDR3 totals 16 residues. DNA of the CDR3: TGTGCCAGCAGTTACTCCGCCGGGTTGATCGACGGGGAGCTGTTTTTT. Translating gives CASSYSAGLIDGELFF.

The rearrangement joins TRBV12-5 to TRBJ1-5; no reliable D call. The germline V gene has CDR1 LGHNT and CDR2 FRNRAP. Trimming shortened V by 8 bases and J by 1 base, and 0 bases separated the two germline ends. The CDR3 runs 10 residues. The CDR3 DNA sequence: TGTGCTAGTAGCAATCAGCCCCAGCATTTT. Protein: CASSNQPQHF.

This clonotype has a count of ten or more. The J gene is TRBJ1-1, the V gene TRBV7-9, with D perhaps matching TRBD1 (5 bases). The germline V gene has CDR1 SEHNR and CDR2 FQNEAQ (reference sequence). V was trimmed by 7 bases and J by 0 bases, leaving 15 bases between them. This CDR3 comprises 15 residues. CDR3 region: CASIPYSGLNTEAFF. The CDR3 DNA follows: TGTGCCAGCATCCCTTATTCAGGGCTGAACACTGAAGCTTTCTTT.

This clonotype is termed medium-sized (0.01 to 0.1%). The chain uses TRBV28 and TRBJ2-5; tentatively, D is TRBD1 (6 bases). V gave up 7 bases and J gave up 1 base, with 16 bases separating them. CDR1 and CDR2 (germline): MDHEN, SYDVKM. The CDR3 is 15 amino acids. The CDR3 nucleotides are TGTGCCAGCACCAACGTCCTGACAGGCCAAGAGACCCAGTACTTC. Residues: CASTNVLTGQETQYF.

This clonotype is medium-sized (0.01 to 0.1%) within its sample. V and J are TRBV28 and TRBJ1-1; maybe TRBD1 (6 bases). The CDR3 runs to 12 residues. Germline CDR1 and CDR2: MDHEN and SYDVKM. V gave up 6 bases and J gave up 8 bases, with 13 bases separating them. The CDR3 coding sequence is TGTGCCAGCAGAGGGGGGGGAACCGAAGCTTTCTTT. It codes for CASRGGGTEAFF.

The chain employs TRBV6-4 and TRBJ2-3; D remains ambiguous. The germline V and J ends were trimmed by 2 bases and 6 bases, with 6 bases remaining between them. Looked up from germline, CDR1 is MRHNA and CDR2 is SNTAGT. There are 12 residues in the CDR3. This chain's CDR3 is CASSDGEDTQYF. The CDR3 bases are TGTGCCAGCAGTGACGGAGAGGATACGCAGTATTTT.

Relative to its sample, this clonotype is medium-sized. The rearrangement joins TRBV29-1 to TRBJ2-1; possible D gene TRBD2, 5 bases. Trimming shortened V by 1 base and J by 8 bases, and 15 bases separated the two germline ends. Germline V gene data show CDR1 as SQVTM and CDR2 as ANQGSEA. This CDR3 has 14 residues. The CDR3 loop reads CSVEGVGAIYEQFF. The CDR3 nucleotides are TGCAGCGTTGAAGGGGTGGGAGCCATCTATGAGCAGTTCTTC.

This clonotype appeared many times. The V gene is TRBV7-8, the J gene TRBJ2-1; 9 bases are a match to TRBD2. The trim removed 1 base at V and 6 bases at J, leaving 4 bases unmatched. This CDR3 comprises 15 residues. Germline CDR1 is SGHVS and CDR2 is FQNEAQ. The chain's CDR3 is CASSLEAGGFNEQFF. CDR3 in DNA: TGTGCCAGCAGCTTAGAGGCGGGGGGGTTCAATGAGCAGTTCTTC.

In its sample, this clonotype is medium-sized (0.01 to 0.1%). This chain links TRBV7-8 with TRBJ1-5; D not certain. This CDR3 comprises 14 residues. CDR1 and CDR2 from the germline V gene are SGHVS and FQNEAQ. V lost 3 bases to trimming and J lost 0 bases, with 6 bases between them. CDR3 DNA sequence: TGTGCCAGCAGCTTGAGCGCTAGCAATCAGCCCCAGCATTTT. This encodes CASSLSASNQPQHF.

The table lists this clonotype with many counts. In nucleotides, the CDR3 is TGTGCCAGCAGCTTCGACAAGAACACTGAAGCTTTCTTT. Translation gives CASSFDKNTEAFF. The J gene is TRBJ1-1, the V gene TRBV5-4; D call uncertain. Trimming removed 2 bases from V and 1 base from J, with 6 bases in between. Germline CDR1 and CDR2: SGHNT and YYREEE (reference sequence). CDR3 length: 13 amino acids.

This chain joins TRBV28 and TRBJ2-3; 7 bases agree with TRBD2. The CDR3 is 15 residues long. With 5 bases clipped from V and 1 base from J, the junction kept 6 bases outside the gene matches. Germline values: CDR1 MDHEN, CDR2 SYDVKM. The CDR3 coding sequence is TGTGCCAGCAGTACGCCTAGCGGAGGCACAGATACGCAGTATTTT. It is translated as CASSTPSGGTDTQYF. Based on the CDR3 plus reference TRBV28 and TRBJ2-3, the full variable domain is DVKVTQSSRYLVKRTGEKVFLECVQDMDHENMFWYRQDPGLGLRLIYFSYDVKMKEKGDIPEGYSVSREKKERFSLILESASTNQTSMYLCASSTPSGGTDTQYFGPGTRLTVL.

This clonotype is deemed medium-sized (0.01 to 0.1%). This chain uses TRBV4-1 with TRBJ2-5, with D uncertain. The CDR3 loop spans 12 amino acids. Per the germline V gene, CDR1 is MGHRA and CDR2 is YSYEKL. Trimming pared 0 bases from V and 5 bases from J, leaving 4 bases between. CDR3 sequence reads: CASSQEMETQYF. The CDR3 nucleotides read TGCGCCAGCAGCCAAGAGATGGAGACCCAGTACTTC.

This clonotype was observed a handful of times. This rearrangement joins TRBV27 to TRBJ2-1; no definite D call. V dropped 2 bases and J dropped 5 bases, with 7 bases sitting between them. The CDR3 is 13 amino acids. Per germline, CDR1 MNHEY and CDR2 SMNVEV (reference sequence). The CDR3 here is CASSLSAHNEQFF. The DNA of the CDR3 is TGTGCCAGCAGTTTAAGCGCGCACAATGAGCAGTTCTTC.